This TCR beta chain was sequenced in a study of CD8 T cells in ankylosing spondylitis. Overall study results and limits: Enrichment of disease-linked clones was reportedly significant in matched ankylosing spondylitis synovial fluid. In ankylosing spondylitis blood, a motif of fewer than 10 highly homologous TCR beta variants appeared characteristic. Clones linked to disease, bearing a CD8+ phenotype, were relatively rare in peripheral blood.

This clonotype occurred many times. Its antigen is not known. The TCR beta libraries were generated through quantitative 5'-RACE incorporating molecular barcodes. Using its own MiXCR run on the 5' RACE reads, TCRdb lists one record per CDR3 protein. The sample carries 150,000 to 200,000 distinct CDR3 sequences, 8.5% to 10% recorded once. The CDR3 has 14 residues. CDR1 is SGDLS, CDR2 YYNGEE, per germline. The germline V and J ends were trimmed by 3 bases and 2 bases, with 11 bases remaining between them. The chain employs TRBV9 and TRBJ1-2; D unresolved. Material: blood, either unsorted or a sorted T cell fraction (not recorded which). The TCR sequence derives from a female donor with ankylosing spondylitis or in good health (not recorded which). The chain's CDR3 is CASSASDGNYGYTF. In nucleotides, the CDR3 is TGTGCCAGCAGCGCTTCTGACGGAAACTATGGCTACACCTTC.